This entry lists 2 T cell receptor beta chains sequenced from one sample in a study of blood T cell repertoires in COVID-19. Assay: immunoSEQ multiplex PCR; the TCRdb copy retains only in-frame clones and omits some. Here the sample spans fewer than 500,000 clones, 85% to 90% being singletons. The source material was PBMCs or T cells enriched from blood (not recorded which). Receptors originate from a young man who had recovered from COVID-19.

CDR3 amino acids: CASSLASRVAETQYF. The CDR3 bases are TGTGCCAGCAGCTTAGCGAGCAGGGTGGCAGAGACCCAGTACTTC. J is TRBJ2-5 and V is TRBV7-2, with a tentative D call TRBD1 (5 bases). Trimming took 0 bases from V and 4 from J, leaving 12 bases between them. The CDR3 is made up of 15 amino acids. From germline, CDR1 is SGHTA and CDR2 FQGNSA.

J is TRBJ2-7 and V is TRBV5-4; D perhaps matches TRBD2 (6 bases). CDR3 length: 15 residues. CDR1 is SGHNT, CDR2 YYREEE, per germline (reference sequence). V lost 0 bases and J lost 2, with 12 bases in between. CDR3 region: CASSLDSGPTYEQYF. The CDR3 DNA follows: TGTGCCAGCAGCTTGGATAGCGGCCCTACCTACGAGCAGTACTTC.